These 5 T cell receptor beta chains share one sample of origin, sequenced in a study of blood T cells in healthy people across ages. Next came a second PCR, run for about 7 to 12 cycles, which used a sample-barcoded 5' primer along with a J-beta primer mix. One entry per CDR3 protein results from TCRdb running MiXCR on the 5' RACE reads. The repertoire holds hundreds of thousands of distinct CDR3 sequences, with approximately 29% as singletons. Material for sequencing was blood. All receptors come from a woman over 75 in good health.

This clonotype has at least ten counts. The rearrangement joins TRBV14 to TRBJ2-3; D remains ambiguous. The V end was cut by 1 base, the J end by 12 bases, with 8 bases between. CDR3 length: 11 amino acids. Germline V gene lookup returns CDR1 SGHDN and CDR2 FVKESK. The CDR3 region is CASSQGPLQYF. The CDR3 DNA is TGTGCCAGCAGCCAAGGGCCCCTACAGTATTTT.

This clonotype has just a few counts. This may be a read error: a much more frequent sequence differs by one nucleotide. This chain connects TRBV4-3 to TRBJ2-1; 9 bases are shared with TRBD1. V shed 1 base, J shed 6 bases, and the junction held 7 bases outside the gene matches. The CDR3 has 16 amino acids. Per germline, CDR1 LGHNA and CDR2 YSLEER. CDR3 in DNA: TGCGCCAGCAGCCAAGGGGACAGGGTCGCGTGCAATGAGCAGTTCTTC. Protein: CASSQGDRVACNEQFF.

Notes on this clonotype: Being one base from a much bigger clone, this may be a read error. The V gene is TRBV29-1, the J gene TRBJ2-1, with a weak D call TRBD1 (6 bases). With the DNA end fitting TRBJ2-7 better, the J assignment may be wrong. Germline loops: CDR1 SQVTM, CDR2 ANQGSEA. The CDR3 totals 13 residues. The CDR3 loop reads CSADRSSYNEQYF. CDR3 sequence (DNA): TGCAGCGCCGACAGGAGCTCCTACAATGAGCAGTACTTC.

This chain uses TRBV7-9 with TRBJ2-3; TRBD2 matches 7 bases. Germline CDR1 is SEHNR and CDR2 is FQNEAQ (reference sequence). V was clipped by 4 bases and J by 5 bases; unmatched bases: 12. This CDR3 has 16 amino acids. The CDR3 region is CASSWRDGGFGDTQYF. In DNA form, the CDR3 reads TGTGCCAGCAGCTGGCGTGACGGGGGGTTTGGAGATACGCAGTATTTT.

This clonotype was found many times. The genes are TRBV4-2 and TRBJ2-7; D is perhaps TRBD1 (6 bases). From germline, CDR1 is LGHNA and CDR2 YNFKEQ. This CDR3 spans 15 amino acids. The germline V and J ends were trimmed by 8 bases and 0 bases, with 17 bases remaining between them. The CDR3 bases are TGTGCCAGCGGGGGCTGGTCCTCGGGCTCCTACGAGCAGTACTTC. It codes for CASGGWSSGSYEQYF.